A single sample gave rise to the 22 T cell receptor beta chains below, sequenced in a study of T-cell reconstitution after alpha-beta-depleted transplantation in children. A TCRbeta library incorporating unique molecular identifiers was prepared. TCRdb recomputed calls from the PCR reads with MiXCR, one row per CDR3 protein. The top ten hold under 45% of the sample, which has about 610,000 distinct CDR3 sequences, over 20% seen once. The material sequenced was PBMCs, taken before TCRalphabeta/CD19-depleted stem cell transplant. These receptor sequences come from a boy younger than two with Wiskott-Aldrich syndrome, due to receive a stem cell transplant.

The genes are TRBV5-1 and TRBJ1-1; D gene unclear. Germline CDR1 and CDR2: SGHRS and YFSETQ. Trimming left V 6 bases short and J 1 base short, with 13 bases between. The CDR3 length is 14 residues. CDR3 sequence reads: CASTPGARNTEAFF. CDR3 nucleotide sequence: TGCGCCAGCACCCCGGGTGCCCGGAACACTGAAGCTTTCTTT.

This clonotype has only a few counts. One junction end disagrees with the germline gene, perhaps due to a read error. The V gene is TRBV12-3 or TRBV12-4, the J gene TRBJ1-1; D ambiguous. The CDR3 contains 13 residues. The CDR3 DNA is TGTGCCAGCAGTCAACAGATGAACACTGAAGTTTTCTTT. Its translation is CASSQQMNTEVFF.

The chain joins TRBV12-3 or TRBV12-4 to TRBJ2-1; 10 bases are a match to TRBD2. CDR3 size: 15 residues. Trimming at V came to 5 bases and at J to 8 bases, leaving 9 bases not matched to a gene. The CDR3 DNA follows: TGTGCCAGCAGTCCCATTAGCGGGAGGCAGGATGAGCAGTTCTTC. Translating gives CASSPISGRQDEQFF.

This clonotype was seen more than once but under ten times. The V and J genes are TRBV5-1 and TRBJ1-2; weak D call: TRBD1 (5 bases). The V end lost 0 bases, the J end lost 6 bases, and 9 bases lay between the germline ends. This CDR3 region has 13 residues. Germline CDR1 is SGHRS and CDR2 is YFSETQ. The CDR3 DNA follows: TGCGCCAGCAGCTTGGCAGGGAGCGATGGCTACACCTTC. It specifies CASSLAGSDGYTF.

This clonotype was found a few times. The gene calls are TRBV20-1 and TRBJ2-4, with no clear D. Germline V gene data show CDR1 as DFQATT and CDR2 as SNEGSKA (reference sequence). The CDR3 covers 11 residues. Trimming removed 6 bases at V and 6 bases at J, with 9 bases between. The CDR3 coding sequence is TGCAGTGCCCAGAATGGAAACATTCAGTACTTC. This sequence encodes CSAQNGNIQYF.

The V call is TRBV20-1, the J call TRBJ1-1; possible D gene TRBD1, 5 bases. The ends were cut back, 0 bases at V and 2 bases at J, with 31 bases in the middle. Germline V gives CDR1 DFQATT, CDR2 SNEGSKA (reference sequence). The length of the CDR3 is 21 residues. CDR3 protein: CSARDLGGIVSIWSSNTEAFF. The CDR3 DNA reads as TGCAGTGCTAGAGATCTCGGGGGGATTGTCTCCATTTGGTCGTCCAACACTGAAGCTTTCTTT.

V gene TRBV27 combines with J gene TRBJ2-5, with 9 bases fitting TRBD2. Germline assignment: CDR1 MNHEY and CDR2 SMNVEV (reference sequence). There are 13 residues in the CDR3. The V segment lost 5 bases and the J segment 3 bases; nucleotides outside the gene matches: 1. The CDR3, as DNA: TGTGCCAGCAGTAGACTAGCGGAAGAGACCCAGTACTTC. This translates into CASSRLAEETQYF.

CDR3 DNA: TGTGCCAGCAGCGTGGACAGCCGTGTCGAGACCCAGTACTTC. It codes for CASSVDSRVETQYF. The chain carries TRBV5-6 and TRBJ2-5, with D possibly being TRBD1 (6 bases). The V end lost 4 bases, the J end lost 5 bases, and 15 bases lay between the germline ends. This CDR3 is 14 amino acids long. Germline CDR1 and CDR2: SGHDT and YYEEEE.

This clonotype has only a few counts. The CDR3 DNA follows: TGCGCCAGCCTGAAGGACACCAACACCGGGGAGCTGTTTTTT. It codes for CASLKDTNTGELFF. The chain links TRBV10-1 to TRBJ2-2; tentative D call: TRBD1 (5 bases). This CDR3 region has 14 residues. V was shortened by 8 bases and J by 2 bases, with 12 bases between the two germline ends. Germline assignment: CDR1 WNHNN and CDR2 SYGVQD (reference sequence).

In its sample, this clonotype was seen a few times. CDR3 DNA: TGCGCCAGCAGCTCTGGGGCAGGGGGCCACTACGAGCAGTACTTC. Protein product: CASSSGAGGHYEQYF. V is TRBV5-1 and J is TRBJ2-7, with 8 bases aligning to TRBD1. Germline assignment: CDR1 SGHRS and CDR2 YFSETQ. Trimming at V came to 3 bases and at J to 3 bases, leaving 8 bases not matched to a gene. The CDR3 runs 15 residues. Drawing the rest from reference TRBV5-1 and TRBJ2-7, the complete variable domain is KAGVTQTPRYLIKTRGQQVTLSCSPISGHRSVSWYQQTPGQGLQFLFEYFSETQRNKGNFPGRFSGRQFSNSRSEMNVSTLELGDSALYLCASSSGAGGHYEQYFGPGTRLTVT.

The gene calls are TRBV7-2 and TRBJ2-4, with a tentative D call TRBD2 (6 bases). CDR1 and CDR2 (germline): SGHTA, FQGNSA. The CDR3 contains 16 residues. Trimming removed 1 base from V and 0 bases from J, with 10 bases in between. CDR3 protein: CASSLGGSGAKNIQYF. CDR3 DNA: TGTGCCAGCAGCTTAGGTGGTAGCGGAGCCAAAAACATTCAGTACTTC.

In regard to this clonotype: Relative to the germline gene, one junction end is altered; a read error may explain this. This chain connects TRBV9 to TRBJ2-1; D may be TRBD2 (7 bases). The CDR3 has 17 amino acids. Germline CDR1 reads SGDLS; CDR2 reads YYNGEE. The CDR3 reads CASSKGGPLELGGEHFF. CDR3 bases: TGTGCCAGCAGTAAGGGGGGGCCACTAGAACTTGGGGGTGAGCATTTCTTC.

The chain joins TRBV6-1 to TRBJ1-2; no clear D gene. Trimming took off 1 base at V and 7 bases at J, with 22 bases between the two ends. The germline CDR1 and CDR2 sequences are MNHNS and SASEGT. The CDR3 consists of 17 residues. CDR3: CASSEETHLGRVRGYTF. The CDR3, as DNA: TGTGCCAGCAGTGAAGAAACCCACTTGGGGAGGGTACGTGGCTACACCTTC.

This clonotype was detected only a few times. The rearrangement joins TRBV5-1 to TRBJ2-1; 13 bases are a match to TRBD2. The junction had 5 bases not matched to a gene; V was cut back by 3 bases and J by 8 bases. The CDR3 is 15 amino acids. CDR1 and CDR2 (germline): SGHRS, YFSETQ. CDR3: CASSSGLAGLYEQFF. CDR3 nucleotide sequence: TGCGCCAGCAGCTCGGGACTAGCGGGGCTATATGAGCAGTTCTTC.

The J gene is TRBJ2-4, the V gene TRBV12-3 or TRBV12-4, with D uncertain. The V and J ends lost 3 bases and 8 bases respectively, with 5 bases between them. The CDR3 spans 11 residues. CDR3 residues: CASSFGHIQYF. DNA of the CDR3: TGTGCCAGCAGTTTCGGTCACATTCAGTACTTC.

The chain combines TRBV3-1 with TRBJ2-1, with D possibly being TRBD1 (6 bases). The CDR3 is 17 residues long. The germline V gene has CDR1 LGHDT and CDR2 YNNKEL (reference sequence). Trimming pared 0 bases from V and 5 bases from J, leaving 17 bases between. DNA of the CDR3: TGTGCCAGCAGCCAAGATTGGGGACCCGGGACAAACAATGAGCAGTTCTTC. Translated, it gives CASSQDWGPGTNNEQFF.

This rearrangement joins TRBV5-1 to TRBJ2-2; possible D gene TRBD2, 5 bases. Germline V gives CDR1 SGHRS, CDR2 YFSETQ. The CDR3 runs to 16 residues. V lost 7 bases and J 12 bases, leaving 28 bases between the germline ends. The DNA for the CDR3 is TGCGCCAGCTTCCTTAAGCCGACTCCAGCGGATCAGAAGCTGTTTTTT. It specifies CASFLKPTPADQKLFF.

This clonotype was seen more than once but under ten times. The rearrangement uses TRBV28 and TRBJ2-7, with 7 bases matching TRBD2. V lost 2 bases and J lost 2; bases outside the gene matches: 9. CDR3 length: 16 residues. CDR1 MDHEN and CDR2 SYDVKM come from the germline V gene. CDR3 sequence (DNA): TGTGCCAGCAGTTTAAATGCCTGGGGAGGGCCCTACGAGCAGTACTTC. Translated, it gives CASSLNAWGGPYEQYF.

The J gene is TRBJ2-3, the V gene TRBV29-1, with TRBD2 identical over 8 bases. From germline, CDR1 is SQVTM and CDR2 ANQGSEA. The CDR3 runs 14 residues. V was pared by 6 bases and J by 2 bases, with 7 bases of the junction left unmatched. The CDR3 sequence: CSVGSGMPTDTQYF. CDR3 in DNA: TGCAGCGTGGGTAGCGGGATGCCCACAGATACGCAGTATTTT.

The chain combines TRBV5-1 with TRBJ2-7; perhaps TRBD2 as D (5 bases). The CDR3 runs 15 residues. The V end lost 2 bases, the J end lost 1 base, and 13 bases lay between the germline ends. CDR1 SGHRS and CDR2 YFSETQ come from the germline V gene. Here the CDR3 DNA reads TGCGCCAGCAGCTTAGGACTCATCAAGTCCTACGAGCAGTACTTC. Translation gives CASSLGLIKSYEQYF.

This clonotype occurred a few times. The V gene is TRBV12-3 or TRBV12-4, the J gene TRBJ2-2; D uncertain. Trimming pared 5 bases from V and 0 bases from J, leaving 10 bases between. The CDR3 covers 15 residues. The CDR3 nucleotides read TGTGCCAGCAGTCCCTCCCCTCCGAACACCGGGGAGCTGTTTTTT. Translated: CASSPSPPNTGELFF.

The J gene is TRBJ2-7, the V gene TRBV6-1; tentatively, D is TRBD1 (8 bases). The V and J ends lost 6 bases and 1 base respectively, with 13 bases between them. This CDR3 is built from 14 residues. CDR1 is MNHNS and CDR2 is SASEGT in the germline V gene. The CDR3 loop reads CASRGGDRSYEQYF. CDR3 DNA sequence: TGTGCCAGCAGGGGGGGGGACAGGTCCTACGAGCAGTACTTC.